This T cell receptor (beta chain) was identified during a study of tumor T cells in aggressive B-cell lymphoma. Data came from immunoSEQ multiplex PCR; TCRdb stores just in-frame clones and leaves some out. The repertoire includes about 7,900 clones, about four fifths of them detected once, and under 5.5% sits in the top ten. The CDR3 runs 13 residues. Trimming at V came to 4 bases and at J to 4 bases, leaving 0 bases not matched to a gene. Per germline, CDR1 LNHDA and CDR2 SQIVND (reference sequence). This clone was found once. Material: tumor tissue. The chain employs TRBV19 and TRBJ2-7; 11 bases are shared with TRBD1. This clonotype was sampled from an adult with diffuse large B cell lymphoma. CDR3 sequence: CASSRDRGYEQYF. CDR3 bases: TGTGCCAGTAGTAGGGACAGGGGGTACGAGCAGTACTTC.